The text below deals with one TCR beta chain. Its antigen is currently unknown. TCRdb keeps only in-frame clones here, not all; method: immunoSEQ multiplex PCR. Here the sample spans over 8,500 clones, 86% being singletons. Per germline, CDR1 LNHDA and CDR2 SQIVND (reference sequence). Germline trimming cut 8 bases from V and 4 bases from J; bases unmatched to any gene: 7. CDR3 size: 14 residues. This record belongs to a study of T cell clonotyping in hematopoietic cell transplantation. Overall study results and limits: Broader posttransplant TCR repertoire diversity was predicted by graft donor and pretransplant recipient Inverse Simpson Index values. Few recipient clonotypes overlapped donors; over 97% were de novo at given depth.

The starting material was PBMCs, obtained 180 days after allogeneic stem cell transplant. This TCR derives from a human patient who had an allogeneic stem cell transplant, so the T cells may come from the graft donor. The donor label of this sample is uncertain. Some clones in this sample may be carry-over from other donors' samples. The rearrangement uses TRBV19 and TRBJ1-4, with 7 bases fitting TRBD1. The CDR3 DNA sequence: TGTGCCAGTGTACGCGGGGACAGTAATGAAAAACTGTTTTTT. It translates to CASVRGDSNEKLFF. Full variable domain (remainder filled in from reference TRBV19 and TRBJ1-4): DGGITQSPKYLFRKEGQNVTLSCEQNLNHDAMYWYRQDPGQGLRLIYYSQIVNDFQKGDIAEGYSVSREKKESFPLTVTSAQKNPTAFYLCASVRGDSNEKLFFGSGTQLSVL.